This T cell receptor (beta chain) originates from a study of cytomegalovirus exposure and HLA in healthy donors (dated by TCRdb to about 2017). General notes on the study: The 650 to 800 repertoires of the first cohort and the 95 to 150 validation repertoires were produced on the same platform, according to a later analysis. The study was designed to test whether signatures of past pathogen exposure could be identified by cataloging public T cell receptors. A separate validation cohort of roughly 130 different subjects was used in addition to the approximately 610-subject first cohort. To predict cytomegalovirus infection status, the study brought together high-throughput TCR immunosequencing, statistical association of individual TCRs with disease status, and machine learning.

Library method: the immunoSEQ multiplex PCR assay. The study's own analysis went as follows. A statistical classification framework was developed to diagnose cytomegalovirus status using the catalog of TCR beta chain sequences. What TCRdb holds here is the immuneACCESS table cut down to in-frame rearrangements. Part of the clones is not present; checked against another copy, under half of the missing clones reflect an unresolved V gene, and the others are unexplained. V and J calls and clone size are as listed in that table; D and trimming were resolved from the DNA. For this sample the table gives 200,000 to 250,000 clones, of which roughly 91% were detected only once. The ten largest clones represent 2% to 2.5% of the sample. This clone was found once. Its antigen is unknown. Per-nucleotide qualities are absent, and no much larger clonotype sits a single base away. The donors belonged to the validation cohort of around 130 subjects, which was separate from the 666-subject first cohort.

V sheds 4 bases and J sheds 0 bases, leaving 10 bases between their ends. Counted from cysteine to phenylalanine, this CDR3 has 15 amino acids. The retained sequence is limited to the CDR3, 45 bases, with the frame set at the first base. CDR1 and CDR2, per the germline V gene, are SGHAT and FQNNGV. Overall study results and their limits: Across donors, most TCR sequences were observed very rarely, whereas some public TCRs were present in many individuals. A few of the identified cytomegalovirus-associated TCR beta chains were confirmed in vitro to be specific for cytomegalovirus antigens. The authors suggested that the approach could potentially be generalized to other disease states and immunological phenotypes. In both the original and validation cohorts, the classifier was reported to diagnose cytomegalovirus status with high specificity and sensitivity. Subsequent analysis determined that TCRs grouped into clusters in the first cohort also showed a tendency toward co-occurrence across the 120 or so validation repertoires, and 85% to 95% of cluster scores exceeded 0. In the study, around 160 TCR beta chains were listed as associated with cytomegalovirus. The validation cohort had no HLA typing available for a later analysis, so co-occurrence within that cohort was assessed over all 130 or so repertoires.

The V gene is TRBV11-2 and the J gene is TRBJ1-5, with TRBD1 as a weak D call on 6 bases. The sample taken for sequencing was PBMCs. This clonotype originated in a woman aged 18-29 years in good health and CMV-seropositive. The CDR3 region has the sequence CASSSGQSSNQPQHF. In nucleotide form, the sequence is TGTGCCAGCAGCTCCGGACAGAGTAGCAATCAGCCCCAGCATTTT.